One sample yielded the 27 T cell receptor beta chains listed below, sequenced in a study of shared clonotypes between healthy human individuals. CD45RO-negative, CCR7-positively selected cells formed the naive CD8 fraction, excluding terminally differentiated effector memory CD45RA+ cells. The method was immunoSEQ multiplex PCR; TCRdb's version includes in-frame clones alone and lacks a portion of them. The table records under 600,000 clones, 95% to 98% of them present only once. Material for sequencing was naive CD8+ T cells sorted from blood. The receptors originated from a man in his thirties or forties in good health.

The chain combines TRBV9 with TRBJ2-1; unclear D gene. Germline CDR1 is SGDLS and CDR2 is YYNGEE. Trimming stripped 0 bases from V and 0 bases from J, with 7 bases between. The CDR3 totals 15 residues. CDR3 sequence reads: CASSVVWASYNEQFF. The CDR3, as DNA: TGTGCCAGCAGCGTAGTGTGGGCCTCCTACAATGAGCAGTTCTTC.

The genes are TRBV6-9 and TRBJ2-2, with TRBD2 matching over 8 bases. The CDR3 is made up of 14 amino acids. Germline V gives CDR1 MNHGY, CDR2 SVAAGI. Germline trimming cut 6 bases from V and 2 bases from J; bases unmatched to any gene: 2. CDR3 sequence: CASRLAENTGELFF. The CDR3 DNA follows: TGTGCCAGCAGACTAGCGGAAAACACCGGGGAGCTGTTTTTT.

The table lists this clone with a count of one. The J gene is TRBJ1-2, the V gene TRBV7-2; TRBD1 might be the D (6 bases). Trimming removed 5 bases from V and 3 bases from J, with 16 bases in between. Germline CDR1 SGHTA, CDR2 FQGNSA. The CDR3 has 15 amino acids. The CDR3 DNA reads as TGTGCCAGCAGCCCCCAGGGCGCAGGGGACTATGGCTACACCTTC. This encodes CASSPQGAGDYGYTF.

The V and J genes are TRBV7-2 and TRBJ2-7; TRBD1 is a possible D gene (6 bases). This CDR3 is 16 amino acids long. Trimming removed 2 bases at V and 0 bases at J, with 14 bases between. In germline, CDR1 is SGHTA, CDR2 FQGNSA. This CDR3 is CASSLPTTGPSYEQYF. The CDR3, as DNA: TGTGCCAGCAGCTTACCAACCACAGGGCCCTCCTACGAGCAGTACTTC.

The CDR3 region is CAIGPGQGSMEQYF. DNA of the CDR3: TGTGCCATCGGACCGGGACAGGGTTCTATGGAGCAGTACTTC. The V and J genes are TRBV10-3 and TRBJ2-7; TRBD1 agrees at 9 bases. Germline CDR1 reads ENHRY; CDR2 reads SYGVKD. V lost 8 bases and J lost 7; bases outside the gene matches: 12. The CDR3 covers 14 residues.

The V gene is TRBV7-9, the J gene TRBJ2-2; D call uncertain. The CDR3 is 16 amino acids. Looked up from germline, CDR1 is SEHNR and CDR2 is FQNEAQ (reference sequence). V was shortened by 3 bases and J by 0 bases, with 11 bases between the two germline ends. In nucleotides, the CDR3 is TGTGCCAGCAGCTTCTCCGAGCGTTCGAACACCGGGGAGCTGTTTTTT. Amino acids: CASSFSERSNTGELFF.

CDR3 sequence: CASSRIGTSNHEQYF. The CDR3 nucleotides are TGTGCCAGCAGCCGAATCGGGACTAGCAACCACGAGCAGTACTTC. The chain links TRBV28 to TRBJ2-7; TRBD2 matches 9 bases. Germline values: CDR1 MDHEN, CDR2 SYDVKM. This CDR3 has 15 residues. V trimming: 6 bases; J trimming: 5 bases; junction bases outside the gene matches: 11.

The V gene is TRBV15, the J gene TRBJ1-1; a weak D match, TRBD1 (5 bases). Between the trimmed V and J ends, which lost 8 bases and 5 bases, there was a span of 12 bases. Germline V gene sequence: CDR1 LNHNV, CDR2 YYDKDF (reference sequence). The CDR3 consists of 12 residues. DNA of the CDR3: TGTGCCACCTCTATACGGGGGACTGAAGCTTTCTTT. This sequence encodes CATSIRGTEAFF.

CDR3 bases: TGTGCCAGCAGTGCACCTCTAGCGGGAATGAATTACAATGAGCAGTTCTTC. Its translation: CASSAPLAGMNYNEQFF. The V and J genes are TRBV6-1 and TRBJ2-1; 9 bases match TRBD2. Unmatched junction bases numbered 11, after V lost 4 bases and J lost 4 bases. Germline CDR1 is MNHNS and CDR2 is SASEGT. The CDR3 sequence is 17 residues long.

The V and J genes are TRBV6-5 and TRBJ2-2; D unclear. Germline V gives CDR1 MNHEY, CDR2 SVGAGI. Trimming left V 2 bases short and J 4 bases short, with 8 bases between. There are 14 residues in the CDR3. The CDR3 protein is CASSYKGSTGELFF. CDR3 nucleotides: TGTGCCAGCAGTTACAAAGGGTCCACCGGGGAGCTGTTTTTT.

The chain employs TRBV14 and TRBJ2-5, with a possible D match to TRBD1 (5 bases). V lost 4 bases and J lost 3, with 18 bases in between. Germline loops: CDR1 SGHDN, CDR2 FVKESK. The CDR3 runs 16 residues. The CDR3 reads CASSREDTTYEETQYF. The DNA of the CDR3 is TGTGCCAGCAGCCGAGAGGACACTACTTATGAAGAGACCCAGTACTTC.

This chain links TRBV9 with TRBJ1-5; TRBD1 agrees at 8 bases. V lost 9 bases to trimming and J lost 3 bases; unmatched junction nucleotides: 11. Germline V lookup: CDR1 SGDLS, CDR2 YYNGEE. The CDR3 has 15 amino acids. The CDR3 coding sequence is TGTGCCATTAACCAACAGGGGGGATACAATCAGCCCCAGCATTTT. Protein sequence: CAINQQGGYNQPQHF.

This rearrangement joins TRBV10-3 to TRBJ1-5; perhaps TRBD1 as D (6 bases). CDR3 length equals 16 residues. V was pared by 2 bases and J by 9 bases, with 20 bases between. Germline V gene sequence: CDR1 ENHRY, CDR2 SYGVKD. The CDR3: CAISEGGRQRSPPQHF. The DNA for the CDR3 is TGTGCCATCAGTGAGGGGGGGCGACAAAGGAGTCCGCCCCAGCATTTT.

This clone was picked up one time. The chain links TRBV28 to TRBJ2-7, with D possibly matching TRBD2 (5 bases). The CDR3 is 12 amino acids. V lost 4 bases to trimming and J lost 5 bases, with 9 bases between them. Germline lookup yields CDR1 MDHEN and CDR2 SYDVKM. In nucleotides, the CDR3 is TGTGCCAGCAGTTCGGACTCGGACGAGCAGTACTTC. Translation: CASSSDSDEQYF.

DNA for the CDR3: TGTGCCAGCACGGACAGGGTCTTAATTAGGAGCTCCTACGAGCAGTACTTC. This gives the protein CASTDRVLIRSSYEQYF. The V and J genes are TRBV28 and TRBJ2-5; 8 bases align to TRBD1. The DNA end favors TRBJ2-7, so the J call may be wrong. The germline V gene encodes CDR1 MDHEN and CDR2 SYDVKM. The CDR3 is made up of 17 amino acids.

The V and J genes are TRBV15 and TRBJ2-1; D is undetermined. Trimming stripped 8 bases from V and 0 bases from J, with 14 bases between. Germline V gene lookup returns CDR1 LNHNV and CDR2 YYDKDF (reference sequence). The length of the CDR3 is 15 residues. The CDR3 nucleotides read TGTGCCACCGCCGGCGAACGGAGCTCCTACAATGAGCAGTTCTTC. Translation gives CATAGERSSYNEQFF.

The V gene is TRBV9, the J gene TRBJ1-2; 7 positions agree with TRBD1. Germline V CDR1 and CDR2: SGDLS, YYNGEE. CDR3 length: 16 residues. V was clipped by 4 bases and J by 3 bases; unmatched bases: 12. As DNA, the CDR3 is TGTGCCAGCAGCCCCGATCCCGGGACAGCATACTATGGCTACACCTTC. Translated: CASSPDPGTAYYGYTF.

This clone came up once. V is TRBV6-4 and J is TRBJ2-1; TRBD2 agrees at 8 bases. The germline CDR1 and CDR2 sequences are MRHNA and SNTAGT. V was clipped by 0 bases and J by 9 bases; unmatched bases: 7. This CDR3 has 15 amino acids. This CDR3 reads CASSDSGTRNVEQFF. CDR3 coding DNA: TGTGCCAGCAGTGACTCAGGGACTAGGAACGTTGAGCAGTTCTTC.

Here the CDR3 reads CASSQGWGGEMNTEAFF. The CDR3, as DNA: TGCGCCAGCAGCCAAGGGTGGGGGGGAGAAATGAACACTGAAGCTTTCTTT. The chain combines TRBV4-1 with TRBJ1-1; weak D call: TRBD1 (5 bases). From germline, CDR1 is MGHRA and CDR2 YSYEKL. The CDR3 covers 17 residues. V lost 1 base, J lost 0 bases, and 15 bases lay in between.

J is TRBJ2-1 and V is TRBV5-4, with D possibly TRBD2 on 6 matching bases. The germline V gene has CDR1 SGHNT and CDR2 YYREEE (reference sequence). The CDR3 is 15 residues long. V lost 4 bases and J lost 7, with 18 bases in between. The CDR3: CASSDLRTSLNEQFF. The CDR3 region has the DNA TGTGCCAGCAGCGACCTCCGTACTAGCTTGAATGAGCAGTTCTTC.

The CDR3 spells CASSVEGGAGPHGYTF. The CDR3 DNA follows: TGTGCCAGCAGCGTAGAGGGAGGGGCTGGTCCGCATGGCTACACCTTC. V and J are TRBV9 and TRBJ1-2; D might be TRBD1 (5 bases). V dropped 0 bases and J dropped 6 bases, with 18 bases sitting between them. The CDR3 has 16 residues. From germline, CDR1 is SGDLS and CDR2 YYNGEE.

Here the CDR3 DNA reads TGTGCCAGCAGCCGGCGCGGTAACTCCTACAATGAGCAGTTCTTC. Residues: CASSRRGNSYNEQFF. This rearrangement joins TRBV27 to TRBJ2-1; D uncertain. The CDR3 runs to 15 residues. The ends were cut back, 6 bases at V and 0 bases at J, with 12 bases in the middle. Germline assignment: CDR1 MNHEY and CDR2 SMNVEV (reference sequence).

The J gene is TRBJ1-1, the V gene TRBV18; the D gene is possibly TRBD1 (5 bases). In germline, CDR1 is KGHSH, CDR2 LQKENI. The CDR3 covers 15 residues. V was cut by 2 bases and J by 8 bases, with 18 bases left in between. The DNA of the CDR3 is TGTGCCAGCTCACCATACTCCGGAGTGCGGGACGAAGCTTTCTTT. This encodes CASSPYSGVRDEAFF.

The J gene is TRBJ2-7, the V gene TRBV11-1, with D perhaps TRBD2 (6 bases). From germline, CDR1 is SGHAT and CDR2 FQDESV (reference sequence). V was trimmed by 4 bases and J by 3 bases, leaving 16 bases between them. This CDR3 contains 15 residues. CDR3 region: CASSSRVVAVYEQYF. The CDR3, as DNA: TGTGCCAGCAGCTCCAGGGTAGTAGCGGTCTACGAGCAGTACTTC.

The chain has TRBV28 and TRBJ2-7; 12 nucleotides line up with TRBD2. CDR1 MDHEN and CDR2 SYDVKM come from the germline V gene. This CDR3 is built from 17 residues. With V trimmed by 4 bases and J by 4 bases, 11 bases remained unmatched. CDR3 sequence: CASSSPGLAGIQYEQYF. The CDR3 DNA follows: TGTGCCAGCAGTTCACCGGGACTAGCGGGTATTCAGTACGAGCAGTACTTC.

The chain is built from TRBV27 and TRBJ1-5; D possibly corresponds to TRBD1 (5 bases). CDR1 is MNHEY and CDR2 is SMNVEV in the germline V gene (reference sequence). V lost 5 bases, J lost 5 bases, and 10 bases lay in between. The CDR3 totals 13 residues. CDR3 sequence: CASSQGADQPQHF. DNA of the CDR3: TGTGCCAGCAGTCAGGGAGCGGATCAGCCCCAGCATTTT.

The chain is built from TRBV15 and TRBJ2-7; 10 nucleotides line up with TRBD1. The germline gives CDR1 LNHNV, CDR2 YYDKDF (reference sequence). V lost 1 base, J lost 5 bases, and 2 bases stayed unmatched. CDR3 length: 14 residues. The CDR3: CATSRGDRGHEQYF. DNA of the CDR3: TGTGCCACCAGCAGAGGGGACAGGGGCCACGAGCAGTACTTC.